Listed below are T cell receptor beta chains from one sample, sequenced in a study of cytomegalovirus exposure and HLA in healthy donors. Here immunoSEQ multiplex PCR was the method, and the copy in TCRdb shows in-frame clones only, minus some. The sample holds around 180,000 clones, roughly 80% seen once. Sequencing was performed on PBMCs. All receptors come from a woman between 50 and 59 years old in good health and CMV-seronegative. CDR3s include the opening cysteine and the closing phenylalanine or tryptophan. A D gene is named only where the DNA matches it firmly. A clone size is listed for some rows: how often the clone was seen (once, few, many), or a class if it is expanded.

>TRBJ1-5|NA|NA|TRBV7-9|15
TGTGCCAGCAGCTTAGGGGACTATAATTTGCAGCCCCAGCATTTT
CASSLGDYNLQPQHF
>TRBJ2-5|NA|TRBD1|TRBV29-1|14
TGCAGCGTTGAAGCACAGGGGAGTTGGGAGACCCAGTACTTC
CSVEAQGSWETQYF
>TRBJ2-1|NA|TRBD2|TRBV4-1|15
TGCGCCAGCAGCCACACTAGCGGGAGTCGCAATGAGCAGTTCTTC
CASSHTSGSRNEQFF
>TRBJ2-7|NA|NA|TRBV10-3|12
TGTGCCAGCGCACATAGGACTGACGAGCAGTACTTC
CASAHRTDEQYF
>TRBJ2-3|NA|NA|TRBV6-5|14
TGTGCCAGCAGTTACCGCGAGGCCACAGATACGCAGTATTTT
CASSYREATDTQYF
>TRBJ1-2|NA|NA|TRBV19|12
TGTGCCAGTAGTACACGACAGGCGTTCTACACCTTC
CASSTRQAFYTF
>TRBJ2-6|NA|NA|TRBV9|15
TGTGCCAGCAGCGCCGCAGGGACTGGGGCCAACGTCCTGACTTTC
CASSAAGTGANVLTF
>TRBJ1-2|NA|TRBD1|TRBV28|16
TGTGCCAGCAGTGCTCGGGACAGGGGGGCCTACTATGGCTACACCTTC
CASSARDRGAYYGYTF
>TRBJ2-2|NA|NA|TRBV30|11
TGTGCCTGGAGGGGGAGCGGGGAGCTGTTTTTT
CAWRGSGELFF
>TRBJ2-3|NA|TRBD2|TRBV29-1|15
TGCAGCGTTGAAGGGACGGGGGGGGGTGCATCCCCGCAGTATTTT
CSVEGTGGGASPQYF
>TRBJ2-1|NA|NA|TRBV27|14
TGTGCCAGTAAGCGGTCCTCCTCCTACAATGAGCAGTTCTTC
CASKRSSSYNEQFF
>TRBJ2-7|NA|TRBD1|TRBV18|14
TGTGCCAGCTCAAGACAGGGGGCAGCTTACGAGCAGTACTTC
CASSRQGAAYEQYF
>TRBJ1-6|NA|TRBD1|TRBV10-3|14
TGTGCCATCAGGGGACAGGGGGGTAATTCACCCCTCCACTTT
CAIRGQGGNSPLHF
>TRBJ2-7|NA|NA|TRBV12-2|14
TGTGCAAGTCGCTTAGTCCTTATTCTTCACGAGCAGTACTTC
CASRLVLILHEQYF
>TRBJ1-2|NA|NA|TRBV6-1|17
TGTGCCAGCAGTGAATTTGGGGGGGGGAAACCTAACTATGGCTACACCTTC
CASSEFGGGKPNYGYTF
>TRBJ2-7|NA|NA|TRBV28|13
TGTGCCAGTACGGCCGACAGGGAGGACGAGCAGTACTTC
CASTADREDEQYF
>TRBJ2-5|NA|TRBD2|TRBV11-2|17
TGTGCCAGCAGCTTAAGGACTAGCGGGATCATCCAAGAGACCCAGTACTTC
CASSLRTSGIIQETQYF
>TRBJ2-1|once|TRBD1|TRBV15|13
TGTGCCACCAGCAGCGACAGGGACAATGAGCAGTTCTTC
CATSSDRDNEQFF
>TRBJ2-3|NA|TRBD1|TRBV15|15
TGTGCCACCCAAAAACAGGGGGGCTACACAGATACGCAGTATTTT
CATQKQGGYTDTQYF
>TRBJ2-1|NA|TRBD2|TRBV11-3|13
TGTGCCAGCAGCATAGAGGCGGGGGGGGAGCAGTTCTTC
CASSIEAGGEQFF
>TRBJ1-5|NA|TRBD1|TRBV5-1|15
TGCGCCAGCAGCTTATGGGACAGGGACAGTCAGCCCCAGCATTTT
CASSLWDRDSQPQHF
>TRBJ2-1|NA|TRBD2|TRBV5-5|16
TGTGCCAGCAGCCTACTAGCGTTGAGCTCCTACAATGAGCAGTTCTTC
CASSLLALSSYNEQFF
>TRBJ2-3|few|NA|TRBV5-1|16
TGCGCCAGCAGCTTGGGGCTAGCCGAGGTCACAGATACGCAGTATTTT
CASSLGLAEVTDTQYF
>TRBJ2-7|NA|TRBD1|TRBV18|18
TGTGCCAGCTCACCTCGTCCCGGGACAGGGTCGTGGACCTACGAGCAGTACTTC
CASSPRPGTGSWTYEQYF
>TRBJ1-3|NA|NA|TRBV4-1|16
TGCGCCAGCAGCCCTCTTCAGGGATACTCTGGAAACACCATATATTTT
CASSPLQGYSGNTIYF
>TRBJ1-2|NA|NA|TRBV10-3|13
TGTGCCATCAGTCCACAGGGATTGGATGGCTACACCTTC
CAISPQGLDGYTF
>TRBJ2-2|NA|NA|TRBV9|14
TGTGCCAGCAGGGCCATGGGCGACACCGGGGAGCTGTTTTTT
CASRAMGDTGELFF
>TRBJ2-1|once|TRBD2|TRBV5-4|14
TGTGCCAGCAGCCGAGCCGGGACTAGAGATGAGCAGTTCTTC
CASSRAGTRDEQFF
>TRBJ1-1|few|NA|TRBV19|16
TGTGCCAGTAGTCCGGAGCATCGCTCTCCGAACACTGAAGCTTTCTTT
CASSPEHRSPNTEAFF
>TRBJ2-2|once|NA|TRBV28|15
TGTGCCACAACCCTCTCAGGGGTTCACACCGGGGAGCTGTTTTTT
CATTLSGVHTGELFF
>TRBJ1-3|NA|NA|TRBV30|12
TGTGCCTGGAGTTTTTATGGAAACACCATATATTTT
CAWSFYGNTIYF
>TRBJ2-1|NA|TRBD2|TRBV7-3|15
TGTGCCAGCAGCCCGAGCCGGACTAGTGGCCATGAGCAGTTCTTC
CASSPSRTSGHEQFF
>TRBJ2-1|NA|TRBD2|TRBV19|13
TGTGCCAGTAGTATTGGAACGGGGGGTGAGCAGTTCTTC
CASSIGTGGEQFF
>TRBJ2-5|NA|NA|TRBV27|15
TGTGCCAGCAGACCCCGGAGGGGTTTCGGAGAGACCCAGTACTTC
CASRPRRGFGETQYF
>TRBJ2-3|NA|TRBD1|TRBV6-5|15
TGTGCCAGCAGTTCGACAGGGTGGCCCACAGATACGCAGTATTTT
CASSSTGWPTDTQYF
>TRBJ1-1|NA|NA|TRBV28|14
TGTGCCAGCAGTTTCTTGGGGCTCGACACTGAAGCTTTCTTT
CASSFLGLDTEAFF
>TRBJ2-2|NA|NA|TRBV9|15
TGTGCCAGCAGCGTAGGCGCGGGGATCCCCGGGGAGCTGTTTTTT
CASSVGAGIPGELFF
>TRBJ2-7|NA|NA|TRBV5-1|14
TGCGCCAGCAGCCCCCCAGGCAGCACCTACGAGCAGTACTTC
CASSPPGSTYEQYF
>TRBJ2-2|NA|NA|TRBV6-6|13
TGTGCCAGCAGCCCGGGTAGAACCGGGGAGCTGTTTTTT
CASSPGRTGELFF
>TRBJ2-3|NA|NA|TRBV11-2|13
TGTGCCAGCAGCTTATCCGCAGCAGATACGCAGTATTTT
CASSLSAADTQYF
>TRBJ2-7|NA|NA|TRBV7-6|13
TGTGCCAGCAGCTTAGGGAGGGACTACGAGCAGTACTTC
CASSLGRDYEQYF
>TRBJ2-7|NA|NA|TRBV1|15
TGCACCAGCAGCCCTTTAAGCGGGAGGTACCACGAGCAGTACTTC
CTSSPLSGRYHEQYF
>TRBJ2-5|NA|TRBD2|TRBV6-1|16
TGTGCCAGCAGTGCAGGGACTAGCGGGGGGCAAGAGACCCAGTACTTC
CASSAGTSGGQETQYF
>TRBJ2-5|NA|NA|TRBV7-2|13
TGTGCCAGCAGCTTAGGGGGTGAGGGGACCCAGTACTTC
CASSLGGEGTQYF
>TRBJ2-6|NA|NA|TRBV28|18
TGTGCCAGCAGCACGTGGAGGCCCCTCGAGGTTGGGGCCAACGTCCTGACTTTC
CASSTWRPLEVGANVLTF
>TRBJ1-1|NA|NA|TRBV4-1|14
TGCGCCAGCAGCCAAGATTACAGAGGGACTGAAGCTTTCTTT
CASSQDYRGTEAFF
>TRBJ1-5|NA|NA|TRBV27|13
TGTGCCAGCAGGGACAGCTACAATCAGCCCCAGCATTTT
CASRDSYNQPQHF
>TRBJ1-1|NA|NA|TRBV4-1|14
TGCGCCAGCAGCCACCCGGGGGGGAACACTGAAGCTTTCTTT
CASSHPGGNTEAFF
>TRBJ2-2|few|NA|TRBV7-9|11
TGTGCCAGCACCGGAGCCGGGGAGCTGTTTTTT
CASTGAGELFF
>TRBJ2-7|few|NA|TRBV6-5|13
TGTGCCAGCAGAGGGTCAGGGACCTACGAGCAGTACTTC
CASRGSGTYEQYF
>TRBJ1-4|NA|NA|TRBV18|17
TGTGCCAGCTCACCACCGGGGCAGGGCATTAAGGCTGAAAAACTGTTTTTT
CASSPPGQGIKAEKLFF
>TRBJ2-1|NA|TRBD2|TRBV4-1|16
TGCGCCAGCAGCCAAGGGGGACTAGAGATTTACAATGAGCAGTTCTTC
CASSQGGLEIYNEQFF
>TRBJ2-1|once|TRBD1|TRBV6-4|15
TGTGCCAGCAGTGATGTACAGGGGCAATACAATGAGCAGTTCTTC
CASSDVQGQYNEQFF
>TRBJ1-5|NA|TRBD1|TRBV18|16
TGTGCCAGCTCATCTATACCCGGGACAGTCGATCAGCCCCAGCATTTT
CASSSIPGTVDQPQHF
>TRBJ2-5|NA|TRBD2|TRBV6-5|15
TGTGCCAGCAGGCAACTAGCGGGGGGGCTGGAGACCCAGTACTTC
CASRQLAGGLETQYF
>TRBJ2-7|NA|NA|TRBV6-6|12
TGTGCCAGCAGTTACCGGTCCTACGAGCAGTACTTC
CASSYRSYEQYF
>TRBJ2-1|NA|TRBD2|TRBV5-1|15
TGCGCCAGCAGCTTAGGGACTAGCGGGAGTAATGAGCAGTTCTTC
CASSLGTSGSNEQFF